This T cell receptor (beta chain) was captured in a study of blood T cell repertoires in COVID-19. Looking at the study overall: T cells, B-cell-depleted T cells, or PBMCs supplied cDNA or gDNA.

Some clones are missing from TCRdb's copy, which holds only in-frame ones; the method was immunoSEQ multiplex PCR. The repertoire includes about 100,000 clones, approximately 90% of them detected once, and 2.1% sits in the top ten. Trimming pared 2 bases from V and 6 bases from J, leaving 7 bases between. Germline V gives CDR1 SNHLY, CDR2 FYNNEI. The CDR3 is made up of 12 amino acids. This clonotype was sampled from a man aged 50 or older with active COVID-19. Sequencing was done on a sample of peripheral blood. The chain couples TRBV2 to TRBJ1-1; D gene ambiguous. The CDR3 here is CASSEMSAEAFF. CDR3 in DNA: TGTGCCAGCAGTGAAATGTCAGCTGAAGCTTTCTTT.